The present T cell receptor (beta chain) was sequenced within a study of T-cell reconstitution after alpha-beta-depleted transplantation in children. Using unique molecular identifiers, the investigators prepared the TCRbeta library. TCRdb redid the calling of the PCR reads with MiXCR, one entry per CDR3 protein. The repertoire holds about 830,000 distinct CDR3 sequences, with around 15% as singletons. Trimming took off 1 base at V and 4 bases at J, with 13 bases between the two ends. The CDR3 covers 15 residues. Germline-derived CDR1 and CDR2 are MGHRA and YSYEKL. Regarding the study as a whole: Elevated TCRbeta diversity at day 60 was traced, in some patients, to surviving recipient T cells and thymic progenitors. After one year, T-cell counts and TCRbeta diversity mostly came from new T cells. The origin of alpha-beta T cells about two months after transplant was reportedly several hundred expanded graft clones.

With regard to this clonotype: Its antigen is not identified.

This sequence originates from a male patient between 5 and 17 years old who had a stem cell transplant for acute lymphoblastic leukemia, so the T cells may come from the graft donor. The chain links TRBV4-1 to TRBJ1-1; a possible D gene is TRBD1 (5 bases). The sequencing here drew on PBMCs, mostly from graft donor cells, taken 360 days after TCRalphabeta/CD19-depleted stem cell transplant. The CDR3 nucleotides are TGCGCCAGCAGCCAAGTATGGGGGTCGGGCACTGAAGCTTTCTTT. Protein: CASSQVWGSGTEAFF.